This T cell receptor beta chain was captured by sequencing in a study of blood T cell repertoires in COVID-19. Turning to the study itself: The United States, Italy and Spain supplied acute and convalescent COVID-19 samples.

The method was immunoSEQ multiplex PCR; TCRdb's version includes in-frame clones alone and lacks a portion of them. There are about 210,000 clones in the sample; around 86% occur only once, and about 9.8% lies in the top ten. Residents of about 25 US areas, aged about 18 to 95 years, made up the participants. Cohorts were based on clinical histories the participants reported. CDR1 and CDR2 from the germline V gene are MDHEN and SYDVKM. V shed 5 bases and J shed 3 bases, with 7 bases lying between them. CDR3 size: 13 residues. The clonotype comes from a woman aged 45-60 years with acute COVID-19. The chain has TRBV28 and TRBJ1-4; unclear D gene. Sequenced sample: PBMCs or T cells enriched from blood (not recorded which). The CDR3 loop reads CASSTEPNEKLFF. The CDR3 DNA sequence: TGTGCCAGCAGTACAGAACCTAATGAAAAACTGTTTTTT.